What follows are 12 T cell receptor beta chains derived from one specimen sequenced in a study of blood T cell repertoires in COVID-19. Measured with immunoSEQ multiplex PCR; TCRdb has only the in-frame clones, and not every one. The sample has about 65,000 clones, about 81% seen once. Source material: peripheral blood. The source of these receptors is a man older than 75 with acute or convalescent COVID-19.

This sequence joins TRBV10-3 and TRBJ1-6, with 7 bases lining up with TRBD1. The junction had 10 bases not matched to a gene; V was cut back by 6 bases and J by 8 bases. Germline V gives CDR1 ENHRY, CDR2 SYGVKD. This CDR3 has 15 residues. CDR3 DNA: TGTGCCATCAGGGCCGGGACAGCCAATTATTCACCCCTCCACTTT. This translates into CAIRAGTANYSPLHF.

The V gene is TRBV5-4, the J gene TRBJ1-6, with a weak D call TRBD1 (5 bases). The germline gives CDR1 SGHNT, CDR2 YYREEE (reference sequence). CDR3 length equals 18 residues. V was pared by 0 bases and J by 0 bases, with 13 bases between. The DNA for the CDR3 is TGTGCCAGCAGCTTGGATCCGGGACTCAGCTCCTATAATTCACCCCTCCACTTT. This codes for CASSLDPGLSSYNSPLHF.

The chain links TRBV19 to TRBJ1-5; 7 bases agree with TRBD1. The CDR3 runs 15 residues. Per germline, CDR1 LNHDA and CDR2 SQIVND (reference sequence). V lost 6 bases and J lost 2; bases outside the gene matches: 7. CDR3 DNA sequence: TGTGCCAGTAGGAAAGGGGGCTCAGGCAATCAGCCCCAGCATTTT. It is translated as CASRKGGSGNQPQHF.

This clone showed up just a few times. The V and J genes are TRBV7-9 and TRBJ2-5, with D possibly being TRBD1 (6 bases). The germline CDR1 and CDR2 sequences are SEHNR and FQNEAQ (reference sequence). V was shortened by 6 bases and J by 3 bases, with 20 bases between the two germline ends. This CDR3 contains 16 residues. This CDR3 is CASSPAVGANKETQYF. The CDR3 region has the DNA TGTGCCAGCAGTCCAGCGGTGGGGGCTAACAAAGAGACCCAGTACTTC.

This clone turned up a few times. This CDR3 is also generated by other DNA sequences in the sample. This rearrangement joins TRBV10-3 to TRBJ1-4; 7 nucleotides align to TRBD1. From germline, CDR1 is ENHRY and CDR2 SYGVKD. V lost 5 bases, J lost 5 bases, and 5 bases stayed unmatched. This CDR3 spans 14 amino acids. The CDR3 nucleotides read TGTGCCATCAGTCCCGGGACAGAGAATGAAAAACTGTTTTTT. Its translation is CAISPGTENEKLFF.

This chain links TRBV29-1 with TRBJ1-2; 8 bases are shared with TRBD1. With 7 bases clipped from V and 4 bases from J, the junction kept 8 bases outside the gene matches. This CDR3 spans 13 amino acids. The germline V gene encodes CDR1 SQVTM and CDR2 ANQGSEA. In DNA form, the CDR3 reads TGCAGCGCTGTAGGGACAGGAGCCTATGGCTACACCTTC. Translated: CSAVGTGAYGYTF.

The chain is built from TRBV10-1 and TRBJ2-3; no firm D call. Germline V gene lookup returns CDR1 WNHNN and CDR2 SYGVQD (reference sequence). The CDR3 runs to 14 residues. With 1 base removed from V and 2 bases from J, the gap between germline ends came to 7 bases. The chain's CDR3 is CASSEWSDTDTQYF. DNA for the CDR3: TGCGCCAGCAGTGAGTGGAGCGACACAGATACGCAGTATTTT.

The chain uses TRBV7-9 and TRBJ1-2; D remains ambiguous. Germline loops: CDR1 SEHNR, CDR2 FQNEAQ (reference sequence). V was cut by 1 base and J by 6 bases, with 9 bases left in between. The CDR3 loop spans 13 amino acids. CDR3 in DNA: TGTGCCAGCAGCTTAGTAGTGCAAGATGGCTACACCTTC. This codes for CASSLVVQDGYTF. The full variable domain, rest sourced from reference TRBV7-9 and TRBJ1-2, is DTGVSQNPRHKITKRGQNVTFRCDPISEHNRLYWYRQTLGQGPEFLTYFQNEAQLEKSRLLSDRFSAERPKGSFSTLEIQRTEQGDSAMYLCASSLVVQDGYTFGSGTRLTVV.

The V and J genes are TRBV19 and TRBJ2-7; a possible D gene is TRBD1 (5 bases). The CDR3 is 13 residues long. V was shortened by 7 bases and J by 10 bases, with 20 bases between the two germline ends. The germline V gene encodes CDR1 LNHDA and CDR2 SQIVND (reference sequence). CDR3 sequence (DNA): TGTGCCAGTAACTTCCCAGGGCAGCGAGACCAGTACTTC. It translates to CASNFPGQRDQYF.

CDR3 amino acids: CASSPLGRGSTDTQYF. CDR3 sequence (DNA): TGTGCCAGCAGCCCCCTCGGGCGGGGCAGCACAGATACGCAGTATTTT. The gene calls are TRBV9 and TRBJ2-3; TRBD2 might be the D (6 bases). The CDR3 extends over 16 amino acids. The germline V and J ends were trimmed by 4 bases and 0 bases, with 15 bases remaining between them. CDR1 SGDLS and CDR2 YYNGEE come from the germline V gene.

The V call is TRBV5-1, the J call TRBJ2-3; TRBD1 aligns across 9 bases. Germline CDR1 and CDR2: SGHRS and YFSETQ. The CDR3 is 14 amino acids. Trimming cost V 8 bases and J 2 bases; bases outside gene matches: 6. Here the CDR3 DNA reads TGCGCCAGTTACCGGGACAGGGTCACAGATACGCAGTATTTT. The encoded protein is CASYRDRVTDTQYF.

The CDR3 DNA reads as TGCGCCAGCAGTGAGTCGCCGGGGTCTGGAAACACCATATATTTT. Residues: CASSESPGSGNTIYF. The V call is TRBV10-1, the J call TRBJ1-3; D gene unclear. Per germline, CDR1 WNHNN and CDR2 SYGVQD (reference sequence). Trimming took off 0 bases at V and 1 base at J, with 7 bases between the two ends. This CDR3 comprises 15 residues.